These 18 T cell receptor delta chains were all obtained from the same sample, sequenced in a study of gamma-delta chains in newborns, infants, children. TCRdb made new clone calls on the reads using CATT. The sample includes under 3,500 delta-chain clones, 35% to 55% of them seen just once. The sample here was blood, taken at baseline. These receptors came from a child who received the measles vaccine.

In the case of this clone: The limits of the CDR3 on the DNA are not certain, so only TCRdb's listed CDR3 is given. Distinct nucleotide sequences in the sample also encode this CDR3. V gene TRAV29/DV5 combines with J gene TRDJ1; the table assigns TRDD3, which was not confirmed against the DNA. Germline CDR1 reads NSMFDY; CDR2 reads ISSIKDK. The CDR3 is 28 residues long, counting both termini. CDR3 region: CSVLLCSKLGGSYPGTGGSRLYTDKLIF.

The V and J genes are TRDV1 and TRDJ1; TRDD3 agrees at 7 bases. CDR1 is TSWWSYY, CDR2 QGS, per germline. Germline trimming cut 2 bases from V and 5 bases from J; bases unmatched to any gene: 20. This CDR3 is 19 amino acids long. CDR3 nucleotides: TGTGCTCTTGGGGAAGGGGGTGAGAAGTGGATTGTACTGGGGGATAAACTCATCTTT. Amino acid sequence: CALGEGGEKWIVLGDKLIF.

On this clone: A much larger clonotype is one base distant, so this may be a read error. The chain is built from TRDV2 and TRDJ3; D is perhaps TRDD3 (5 bases). The V gene lost 3 bases and the J gene lost 0 bases, with 20 bases spanning the gap. CDR1 and CDR2 (germline): GEAIGNYY, EKD. This CDR3 contains 20 residues. The CDR3, as DNA: TGTGCCTGTGACGCGTTGATGAGGGATCGGTACTCCTGGGACACCCGACAGATGTTTTTC. It is translated as CACDALMRDRYSWDTRQMFF.

This clone came up a few times. The chain recombines TRDV2 with TRDJ1, with 11 bases fitting TRDD3. CDR3 size: 20 residues. Germline values: CDR1 GEAIGNYY, CDR2 EKD. J was trimmed by 0 bases and V by 0 bases; bases with no gene match: 14. In DNA, the CDR3 is TGTGCCTGTGACACCGCCTGGGGGATACCGTCTCCCGAGTACACCGATAAACTCATCTTT. Translating gives CACDTAWGIPSPEYTDKLIF.

Points on this clone: This CDR3 is also generated by other DNA sequences in the sample. The chain employs TRDV3 and TRDJ1; D not certain. V was pared by 3 bases and J by 0 bases, with 8 bases between. The V gene's germline CDR1 is TVYSNPD and CDR2 GDNSRS (reference sequence). The CDR3 covers 12 residues. CDR3 in amino acids: CALYCYTDKLIF. The CDR3 bases are TGTGCCTTGTACTGTTACACCGATAAACTCATCTTT. Full variable domain (rest looked up from reference TRDV3 and TRDJ1): CDKVTQSSPDQTVASGSEVVLLCTYDTVYSNPDLFWYRIRPDYSFQFVFYGDNSRSEGADFTQGRFSVKHILTQKAFHLVISPVRTEDSATYYCALYCYTDKLIFGKGTRVTVEP.

With regard to this clone: One base away lies a much larger clone, so this may be a sequencing read error. This chain uses TRDV2 with TRDJ2; the match to TRDD3 covers 8 bases. The germline V gene encodes CDR1 GEAIGNYY and CDR2 EKD. With 0 bases clipped from V and 7 bases from J, the junction kept 6 bases outside the gene matches. This CDR3 has 15 residues. The CDR3 DNA reads TGTGCCTGTGACACCCTGGGGGAGAGAGAAGCACAACTCTTCTTT. Its translation is CACDTLGEREAQLFF.

By proportion, this clone is medium-sized. This rearrangement joins TRDV1 to TRDJ1; tentative D call: TRDD2 (5 bases). Trimming cost V 7 bases and J 2 bases, with 14 bases left between them. Germline-derived CDR1 and CDR2 are TSWWSYY and QGS. The CDR3 is 14 amino acids. Here the CDR3 reads CALEPSRLTDKLIF. The DNA for the CDR3 is TGTGCTCTTGAGCCTTCTCGTTTAACCGATAAACTCATCTTT.

This clone was recorded a few times. A read error is likely here: a far larger clone is one base away. The sample holds other DNA sequences that translate to the same CDR3. The V and J genes are TRDV2 and TRDJ1, with 8 bases aligning to TRDD3. The junction had 2 bases not matched to a gene; V was cut back by 7 bases and J by 2 bases. CDR1 is GEAIGNYY, CDR2 EKD, per germline. This CDR3 spans 12 amino acids. The CDR3, as DNA: TGTGCCTGCGACTGGGGGACCGATAAACTCATCTTT. Encoded protein: CACDWGTDKLIF.

Only a few counts were recorded for this clone. The gene calls are TRAV29/DV5 and TRDJ1, with a possible D match to TRDD3 (5 bases). Per the germline V gene, CDR1 is NSMFDY and CDR2 is ISSIKDK. Trimming removed 2 bases from V and 0 bases from J, with 32 bases in between. This CDR3 is 21 amino acids long. CDR3 sequence (DNA): TGTGCAGCAAGGCCTAAAAAAGCGGGTTCCGGGGGTACTAGGAACACCGATAAACTCATCTTT. Amino acid sequence: CAARPKKAGSGGTRNTDKLIF.

This clone was seen just once. A read error may be the cause here, since a much bigger clone is one base away. This specimen includes other DNA sequences encoding the same CDR3. This rearrangement joins TRDV1 to TRDJ1; 13 bases align to TRDD3. The CDR3 sequence is 19 residues long. Per the germline V gene, CDR1 is TSWWSYY and CDR2 is QGS. This CDR3 is CALGAFTILGDTNSDKLIF. The CDR3 bases are TGTGCCCTTGGGGCCTTTACTATACTGGGGGATACGAACTCCGATAAACTCATCTTT.

A single count supports this clone. One end of the junction is discordant with germline, which a read error may explain. The gene calls are TRDV3 and TRDJ1, with 8 bases identical to TRDD3. The V gene's germline CDR1 is TVYSNPD and CDR2 GDNSRS (reference sequence). The CDR3 is 19 residues long. The CDR3 region is CAFGGGWGYSRPTTDKLTF. CDR3 DNA: TGTGCCTTTGGTGGGGGATGGGGTTATTCCCGCCCCACAACCGATAAACTCACCTTT.

The chain couples TRDV1 to TRDJ1, with D perhaps matching TRDD2 (5 bases). The V gene's germline CDR1 is TSWWSYY and CDR2 QGS. There are 19 residues in the CDR3. The V end lost 0 bases, the J end lost 0 bases, and 20 bases lay between the germline ends. CDR3: CALGELKEAYPTNTDKLIF. As DNA, the CDR3 is TGTGCTCTTGGGGAACTTAAGGAGGCTTACCCTACTAACACCGATAAACTCATCTTT.

The table lists this clone with a few counts. Different DNA sequences within this sample yield the same CDR3. The chain uses TRDV1 and TRDJ1; 12 bases fit TRDD3. This CDR3 is 24 amino acids long. V shed 1 base, J shed 2 bases, and the junction held 26 bases outside the gene matches. Germline V CDR1 and CDR2: TSWWSYY, QGS. CDR3 sequence reads: CALGEPGLPPLFYWGILPTDKLIF. For the CDR3, the DNA is TGTGCTCTTGGGGAACCGGGCCTTCCTCCCCTATTTTACTGGGGGATACTCCCTACCGATAAACTCATCTTT.

This clone was observed a handful of times. The chain has TRDV2 and TRDJ3; TRDD3 agrees at 9 bases. With V trimmed by 0 bases and J by 0 bases, 2 bases remained unmatched. The germline CDR1 and CDR2 sequences are GEAIGNYY and EKD. This CDR3 has 18 amino acids. CDR3 region: CACDTVLGDSWDTRQMFF. Written as DNA, the CDR3 is TGTGCCTGTGACACCGTACTGGGGGACTCCTGGGACACCCGACAGATGTTTTTC.

Of note for this clone: A much larger clone differs from this one at a single base, so this may be a read error. DNA of the CDR3: TGTGCTCTTGGGGAACTGCCCTACCCTTACTGGCCGGGGTACGGGTACACCGATAAACTCATCTTT. As protein: CALGELPYPYWPGYGYTDKLIF. The J gene is TRDJ1, the V gene TRDV1; either TRDD2 or TRDD3 may supply D (5 bases each). The CDR3 runs to 22 residues. The V gene lost 0 bases and the J gene lost 0 bases, with 29 bases spanning the gap. Germline CDR1 TSWWSYY, CDR2 QGS.

This clone is categorized as medium-sized (0.01 to 0.1%). Other nucleotide sequences in the sample specify the same CDR3. The rearrangement uses TRDV1 and TRDJ1; 13 bases match TRDD3. The CDR3 is made up of 19 amino acids. V lost 4 bases and J lost 3; bases outside the gene matches: 14. From germline, CDR1 is TSWWSYY and CDR2 QGS. CDR3 loop: CALGAFTILGDTNSDKLIF. The CDR3 bases are TGTGCTCTTGGGGCCTTTACTATACTGGGGGATACGAACTCCGATAAACTCATCTTT.

Notes on this clone: This could be a read error, since a much larger clone is one nucleotide away. The V and J genes are TRDV2 and TRDJ1; 13 nucleotides align to TRDD3. The CDR3 runs 17 residues. Germline V gene data show CDR1 as GEAIGNYY and CDR2 as EKD. The CDR3 is CACDLLGDTRITDKPIF. CDR3 coding DNA: TGTGCCTGTGACCTACTGGGGGATACGCGTATAACCGATAAACCCATCTTT.

In its sample, this clone is large (0.1 to 1%). The genes are TRDV2 and TRDJ3; 13 nucleotides line up with TRDD3. The V segment lost 1 base and the J segment 0 bases; nucleotides outside the gene matches: 14. Germline V gene sequence: CDR1 GEAIGNYY, CDR2 EKD. There are 23 residues in the CDR3. CDR3 protein: CACDTSAYWGIRGSSWDTRQMFF. The CDR3 DNA reads as TGTGCCTGTGACACTTCCGCGTACTGGGGGATACGGGGAAGCTCCTGGGACACCCGACAGATGTTTTTC.